A single T cell receptor (beta chain) is shown here with its context. Primers targeting TRAV and TRBV primed first-strand cDNA, covering alpha and beta chains. TCR amplification used 20 PCR cycles, a constant-region primer and a V-primer adapter. TCRdb reprocessed the reads via MiXCR and lists one record per CDR3 protein. This table holds roughly 100,000 distinct CDR3 sequences, roughly 20% found once. Stated time point: after trial treatment. Treatment defined: LDRT plus nivolumab, ipilimumab, low-dose cyclophosphamide and aspirin (RACIN trial). The therapy administered to donors comprised nivolumab, ipilimumab, aspirin, low-dose cyclophosphamide and low-dose radiotherapy. All eligible patients presented with advanced solid tumors that contained no tumor-infiltrating lymphocytes. Trimming left V 4 bases short and J 7 bases short, with 14 bases between. The CDR3 consists of 12 residues. Germline V gives CDR1 SQVTM, CDR2 ANQGSEA.

The data were obtained in a study of low-dose radiotherapy and immunotherapy resistance in tumors. Study context: Cohort 1 was given 0.5 Gy per fraction every 2 weeks, for 6.5 Gy total. Cyclophosphamide was given intravenously at 200 mg/m2 every two weeks, and each dose came one day before radiation and immunotherapy.

The material sequenced was PBMCs, taken after low-dose radiotherapy plus immunotherapy. The TCR originated in a female donor with ovarian cancer. The chain is built from TRBV29-1 and TRBJ2-7; TRBD1 or TRBD2 may be the D gene (5 bases each). The CDR3 bases are TGCAGCGTTGGCGGCGAGGGGCGGGAGCAGTACTTC. Residues: CSVGGEGREQYF.